The next 11 T cell receptor beta chains were all read from a single sample in a study of beta chain features in type 1 diabetes (dated by TCRdb to the late 2010s). Summary of the overall study and its limitations: A moderate but significant shortening of TCRB CDR3 length was observed in type 1 diabetes patients in all four CD4+ subsets.

Library construction relied on the immunoSEQ multiplex PCR assay. The High Capacity cDNA Reverse Transcription Kit was used to reverse transcribe all of the isolated RNA, meaning that expressed TCRB transcripts were what got sequenced. TCRdb retrieved this table from immuneACCESS and kept in-frame rearrangements only. Not all clones are present; in checked studies, unresolved V genes account for under half, and no reason is known for the remainder. The sample table contains roughly 260,000 clones; only one count was recorded for approximately 11% of them. The top ten clonotypes cover about 0.018% of the sample. Antigens of these TCRs are unknown. Material: naive CD4+ T cells from blood. The sample's cell subset or site label, in plain terms: true naive CD4+ T cells. The receptors were gathered from a man aged 25-40 years with type 1 diabetes.

This clone has a handful of counts. The J gene is TRBJ2-7, the V gene TRBV14; TRBD1 aligns across 7 bases. The germline CDR1 and CDR2 sequences are SGHDN and FVKESK. This CDR3 contains 12 residues. The V gene end was trimmed by 4 bases and the J gene end by 7 bases; junction bases not matched to a gene: 4. The CDR3 coding sequence is TGTGCCAGCAGCCGACTGGGACAGGAGCAGTACTTC. Amino acid sequence: CASSRLGQEQYF.

This clone was found a few times. The chain employs TRBV7-9 and TRBJ2-6; D gene unclear. The CDR3 is 19 amino acids. The germline V and J ends were trimmed by 2 bases and 0 bases, with 17 bases remaining between them. Germline V gene data show CDR1 as SEHNR and CDR2 as FQNEAQ (reference sequence). CDR3 loop: CASSLPSPEPPSGANVLTF. CDR3 coding DNA: TGTGCCAGCAGCTTACCGTCTCCAGAACCTCCCTCTGGGGCCAACGTCCTGACTTTC.

CDR3 sequence (DNA): TGTGCCAGCAGTACAGGGTTCAATTCACCCCTCCACTTT. Translated: CASSTGFNSPLHF. The rearrangement links TRBV2 to TRBJ1-6; possible D gene TRBD1, 6 bases. CDR3 length equals 13 residues. V gave up 5 bases and J gave up 7 bases, with 9 bases separating them. Germline-derived CDR1 and CDR2 are SNHLY and FYNNEI.

This clone was counted between two and nine times. The chain couples TRBV5-1 to TRBJ2-1, with 8 bases fitting TRBD2. Germline V CDR1 and CDR2: SGHRS, YFSETQ. The junction had 9 bases not matched to a gene; V was cut back by 0 bases and J by 4 bases. The CDR3 runs to 17 residues. The CDR3 spells CASSLEIAGPRYNEQFF. As DNA, the CDR3 is TGCGCCAGCAGCTTGGAGATAGCGGGGCCCCGTTACAATGAGCAGTTCTTC.

This clone was seen more than once but under ten times. The genes are TRBV7-2 and TRBJ2-4, with 9 positions matching TRBD1. The J segment lost 8 bases and the V segment lost 7 bases, leaving 9 bases of the junction unmatched. CDR1 and CDR2 from the germline V gene are SGHTA and FQGNSA. The CDR3 loop spans 14 amino acids. The CDR3 region has the DNA TGTGCCAGCACTCGAATACAGGGGGCGGACATTCAGTACTTC. Translated: CASTRIQGADIQYF. The complete variable domain, with remaining parts taken from reference TRBV7-2 and TRBJ2-4, reads GAGVSQSPSNKVTEKGKDVELRCDPISGHTALYWYRQSLGQGLEFLIYFQGNSAPDKSGLPSDRFSAERTGGSVSTLTIQRTQQEDSAVYLCASTRIQGADIQYFGAGTRLSVL.

V is TRBV7-9 and J is TRBJ2-1; 10 nucleotides line up with TRBD2. This CDR3 is built from 15 residues. V lost 8 bases, J lost 7 bases, and 11 bases stayed unmatched. Per germline, CDR1 SEHNR and CDR2 FQNEAQ (reference sequence). This CDR3 reads CASSSQRGGGNEQFF. CDR3 DNA: TGTGCCAGCTCCTCCCAGCGGGGGGGCGGAAATGAGCAGTTCTTC.

This chain joins TRBV9 and TRBJ2-3, with D possibly matching TRBD1 (5 bases). CDR1 is SGDLS, CDR2 YYNGEE, per germline. V was cut by 3 bases and J by 4 bases, with 15 bases left in between. The CDR3 loop spans 15 amino acids. The CDR3 DNA follows: TGTGCCAGCAGCGAAAGACCAGGGCCCCCAGATACGCAGTATTTT. It yields the protein CASSERPGPPDTQYF.

The chain recombines TRBV5-1 with TRBJ2-3; unclear D gene. There are 14 residues in the CDR3. Germline V gene lookup returns CDR1 SGHRS and CDR2 YFSETQ. The V and J ends lost 4 bases and 2 bases respectively, with 11 bases between them. CDR3 residues: CASSERPNTDTQYF. Here the CDR3 DNA reads TGCGCCAGCAGCGAGCGCCCCAACACAGATACGCAGTATTTT.

The genes are TRBV6-1 and TRBJ2-7; 10 positions match TRBD2. The V gene end was trimmed by 0 bases and the J gene end by 0 bases; junction bases not matched to a gene: 11. Germline CDR1 reads MNHNS; CDR2 reads SASEGT. The CDR3 spans 19 residues. In DNA, the CDR3 is TGTGCCAGCAGTGAAGCGGGGGGCCTAGCGGGGGCTAACTCCTACGAGCAGTACTTC. Encoded protein: CASSEAGGLAGANSYEQYF.

This clone has just a few counts. The V and J genes are TRBV10-3 and TRBJ1-2, with D tentatively TRBD1 (6 bases). Germline V lookup: CDR1 ENHRY, CDR2 SYGVKD. V was cut by 2 bases and J by 4 bases, with 8 bases left in between. The CDR3 is 13 amino acids. In nucleotides, the CDR3 is TGTGCCATCAGTGAGACAGGGACCTATGGCTACACCTTC. Translating gives CAISETGTYGYTF.

This clone was detected only a few times. V gene TRBV10-1 combines with J gene TRBJ2-7, with 12 bases lining up with TRBD2. CDR1 and CDR2 from the germline V gene are WNHNN and SYGVQD (reference sequence). This CDR3 has 14 amino acids. Trimming cost V 6 bases and J 1 base; bases outside gene matches: 1. CDR3 sequence (DNA): TGCGCCAGCAGCGGACTAGCGGGGTCCTACGAGCAGTACTTC. Protein product: CASSGLAGSYEQYF.